Following are 23 T cell receptor beta chains from one sample sequenced in a study of OX40 agonist ivuxolimab in advanced cancers. Sequencing used immunoSEQ multiplex PCR; TCRdb keeps in-frame clones, though not all of them. The table has 20,000 to 25,000 clones, less than 85% seen once. The sequenced sample was CD4+ or CD8+ T cells sorted from blood, obtained in a trial of the OX40 agonist ivuxolimab. The receptors were sampled from an adult with an advanced solid tumor such as melanoma, head and neck, liver or kidney cancer.

The rearrangement links TRBV9 to TRBJ1-2; perhaps TRBD1 as D (5 bases). The CDR3 totals 16 residues. Germline lookup yields CDR1 SGDLS and CDR2 YYNGEE. With 2 bases removed from V and 1 base from J, the gap between germline ends came to 15 bases. CDR3 nucleotides: TGTGCCAGCAGCGTCCCTTGGGGGGACCATAACTATGGCTACACCTTC. Amino acid sequence: CASSVPWGDHNYGYTF.

This rearrangement joins TRBV6-1 to TRBJ2-1; unclear D gene. Germline V gives CDR1 MNHNS, CDR2 SASEGT. The CDR3 sequence is 11 residues long. Trimming shortened V by 6 bases and J by 12 bases, and 12 bases separated the two germline ends. The DNA for the CDR3 is TGTGCCAGCAGCCTCGAGGTTGGGCAGTTCTTC. Translated, it gives CASSLEVGQFF.

This sequence joins TRBV27 and TRBJ2-7; TRBD2 aligns across 13 bases. CDR1 is MNHEY and CDR2 is SMNVEV in the germline V gene (reference sequence). The CDR3 is 18 residues long. V trimming: 4 bases; J trimming: 3 bases; junction bases outside the gene matches: 12. DNA of the CDR3: TGTGCCAGCAGTTCCCTAAGACTAGCGGGGGGCCGCTTCTACGAGCAGTACTTC. Amino acids: CASSSLRLAGGRFYEQYF.

This sequence joins TRBV27 and TRBJ1-5, with D maybe TRBD1 (6 bases). CDR3 length: 17 residues. The germline V and J ends were trimmed by 4 bases and 4 bases, with 20 bases remaining between them. CDR1 MNHEY and CDR2 SMNVEV come from the germline V gene (reference sequence). DNA of the CDR3: TGTGCCAGCAGTTCGATGTTAGGGGGGCGCGGAAATCAGCCCCAGCATTTT. Translating gives CASSSMLGGRGNQPQHF.

The chain recombines TRBV5-1 with TRBJ2-7; D is possibly TRBD1 or TRBD2 (5 bases each). Germline V CDR1 and CDR2: SGHRS, YFSETQ. There are 14 residues in the CDR3. Trimming took 1 base from V and 5 from J, leaving 13 bases between them. The CDR3 DNA reads as TGCGCCAGCAGCTTGACAGGCGACTATCACGAGCAGTACTTC. This translates into CASSLTGDYHEQYF.

The rearrangement links TRBV11-2 to TRBJ2-3, with TRBD2 identical over 8 bases. This CDR3 spans 13 amino acids. Losses at the gene ends were 5 bases for V and 6 bases for J; bases not matched to a gene: 4. Germline V CDR1 and CDR2: SGHAT, FQNNGV. Written as DNA, the CDR3 is TGTGCCAGCAGCACAGCGGGGGCGGATACGCAGTATTTT. It translates to CASSTAGADTQYF.

The chain employs TRBV7-8 and TRBJ2-3; no clear D. The CDR3 spans 13 residues. Trimming pared 0 bases from V and 6 bases from J, leaving 7 bases between. Germline V gene lookup returns CDR1 SGHVS and CDR2 FQNEAQ. The chain's CDR3 is CASSLAPLDTQYF. The CDR3 bases are TGTGCCAGCAGCTTAGCCCCGTTGGATACGCAGTATTTT. Full variable domain (outside the CDR3, taken from reference TRBV7-8 and TRBJ2-3): GAGVSQSPRYKVAKRGQDVALRCDPISGHVSLFWYQQALGQGPEFLTYFQNEAQLDKSGLPSDRFFAERPEGSVSTLKIQRTQQEDSAVYLCASSLAPLDTQYFGPGTRLTVL.

Concerning this clone: The junction departs from germline at one end; a sequencing error may be responsible. The V and J genes are TRBV6-4 and TRBJ2-7, with D uncertain. The CDR3 is made up of 11 amino acids. Per the germline V gene, CDR1 is MRHNA and CDR2 is SNTAGT. CDR3 protein: CASRTGLEEYF. The CDR3 DNA reads as TGTGCCAGCAGAACCGGCCTCGAGGAGTACTTC.

This sequence joins TRBV10-3 and TRBJ2-7, with D hard to call. CDR1 is ENHRY, CDR2 SYGVKD, per germline. The V gene lost 3 bases and the J gene lost 5 bases, with 5 bases spanning the gap. This CDR3 has 11 residues. The CDR3 is CAISDPNEQYF. DNA of the CDR3: TGTGCCATCAGTGATCCCAACGAGCAGTACTTC.

This CDR3 reads CASSDGPNQPQHF. The CDR3 DNA reads as TGTGCCAGCAGTGACGGTCCCAATCAGCCCCAGCATTTT. The rearrangement joins TRBV6-6 to TRBJ1-5; D is unclear. Germline V gives CDR1 MNHNY, CDR2 SVGAGI (reference sequence). The V gene lost 5 bases and the J gene lost 3 bases, with 8 bases spanning the gap. The CDR3 runs 13 residues.

This clone showed up just once. The chain joins TRBV7-9 to TRBJ2-5, with 10 bases lining up with TRBD1. The CDR3 contains 14 residues. Germline CDR1 SEHNR, CDR2 FQNEAQ (reference sequence). After removal of 1 base from V and 9 bases from J, the junction contained 5 bases not matched to a gene. The CDR3 nucleotides are TGTGCCAGCAGCTTAGTAGGGACAGGGGAGGCCCAGTACTTC. Translated: CASSLVGTGEAQYF.

In this sample, this clone turned up many times. Written as DNA, the CDR3 is TGTGCCTGGAGTGTCTTGGAGCTGGCCAACGTCCTGACTTTC. Translation: CAWSVLELANVLTF. The chain couples TRBV30 to TRBJ2-6; unclear D gene. V shed 0 bases and J shed 6 bases, with 9 bases lying between them. CDR1 GTSNPN and CDR2 SVGIG come from the germline V gene (reference sequence). CDR3 length: 14 amino acids.

This chain connects TRBV7-9 to TRBJ2-1; D unresolved. The CDR3 is 12 residues long. Trimming took off 2 bases at V and 7 bases at J, with 6 bases between the two ends. Per germline, CDR1 SEHNR and CDR2 FQNEAQ (reference sequence). The CDR3 loop reads CASSLSSNEQFF. Here the CDR3 DNA reads TGTGCCAGCAGCTTATCAAGTAATGAGCAGTTCTTC.

This chain links TRBV2 with TRBJ2-7; 7 bases match TRBD2. The CDR3 consists of 14 residues. V lost 6 bases to trimming and J lost 6 bases; unmatched junction nucleotides: 11. Germline V gives CDR1 SNHLY, CDR2 FYNNEI. The CDR3 region has the DNA TGTGCCAGCAGAGAGACTTGGGACTACAGCGAGCAGTACTTC. Amino acid sequence: CASRETWDYSEQYF.

The rearrangement links TRBV6-1 to TRBJ2-3, with 8 bases that match TRBD1. Trimming took 4 bases from V and 5 from J; bases not matched to a gene: 8. This CDR3 comprises 15 residues. The germline V gene encodes CDR1 MNHNS and CDR2 SASEGT. The CDR3 loop reads CASSGWTGNVDTQYF. CDR3 bases: TGTGCCAGCAGTGGTTGGACAGGGAACGTAGATACGCAGTATTTT.

The genes are TRBV27 and TRBJ1-3; tentatively, D is TRBD1 (6 bases). Germline-derived CDR1 and CDR2 are MNHEY and SMNVEV (reference sequence). The CDR3 contains 15 residues. The V gene lost 0 bases and the J gene lost 1 base, with 7 bases spanning the gap. The CDR3 region is CASSLSGGSGNTIYF. CDR3 nucleotide sequence: TGTGCCAGCAGTTTATCAGGGGGATCTGGAAACACCATATATTTT.

As for this clone: This sample includes further DNA sequences coding for the same CDR3. The J gene is TRBJ2-7, the V gene TRBV4-3; D gene unclear. In germline, CDR1 is LGHNA, CDR2 YSLEER. CDR3 size: 14 residues. Trimming took 0 bases from V and 1 from J, leaving 7 bases between them. The CDR3 bases are TGCGCCAGCAGCCAAGATCCAGGTTCCTACGAGCAGTACTTC. Protein: CASSQDPGSYEQYF.

V and J are TRBV9 and TRBJ2-3, with TRBD2 matching 13 bases. This CDR3 comprises 18 residues. With V trimmed by 3 bases and J by 3 bases, 10 bases remained unmatched. Germline CDR1 SGDLS, CDR2 YYNGEE. The CDR3 loop is CASSAPTSGGTGTDTQYF. The CDR3 DNA is TGTGCCAGCAGCGCTCCGACTAGCGGGGGGACTGGTACAGATACGCAGTATTTT.

This clone was counted a few times. The chain joins TRBV6-5 to TRBJ1-2; D might be TRBD1 (5 bases). The germline CDR1 and CDR2 sequences are MNHEY and SVGAGI. The CDR3 is 13 amino acids. Trimming took off 6 bases at V and 7 bases at J, with 15 bases between the two ends. CDR3 amino acids: CASSPGEGLGYTF. The DNA for the CDR3 is TGTGCCAGCAGCCCCGGGGAGGGGCTTGGCTACACCTTC.

This rearrangement joins TRBV2 to TRBJ1-2, with 7 bases that match TRBD1. This CDR3 comprises 15 residues. V gave up 6 bases and J gave up 4 bases; unmatched junction bases: 11. The V gene's germline CDR1 is SNHLY and CDR2 FYNNEI. In nucleotides, the CDR3 is TGTGCCAGCAGAGATACAGGGGAATTTTCCTATGGCTACACCTTC. Translated: CASRDTGEFSYGYTF.

The V call is TRBV7-3, the J call TRBJ1-1; perhaps TRBD1 as D (5 bases). This CDR3 spans 13 amino acids. The V end was cut by 4 bases, the J end by 7 bases, with 13 bases between. Germline assignment: CDR1 SGHTA and CDR2 FQGTGA. Here the CDR3 reads CASSYRTLGEAFF. CDR3 DNA sequence: TGTGCCAGCAGCTACCGGACACTGGGTGAAGCTTTCTTT.

The chain links TRBV28 to TRBJ2-1, with D maybe TRBD2 (6 bases). CDR1 is MDHEN and CDR2 is SYDVKM in the germline V gene. V lost 4 bases to trimming and J lost 2 bases, with 33 bases between them. This CDR3 contains 22 residues. CDR3 amino acids: CASSSQRLAIQDKRRTYNEQFF. The CDR3, as DNA: TGTGCCAGCAGTTCACAGAGGCTAGCGATACAGGATAAAAGAAGGACCTACAATGAGCAGTTCTTC. Looking up the rest from reference TRBV28 and TRBJ2-1 gives the full variable domain: DVKVTQSSRYLVKRTGEKVFLECVQDMDHENMFWYRQDPGLGLRLIYFSYDVKMKEKGDIPEGYSVSREKKERFSLILESASTNQTSMYLCASSSQRLAIQDKRRTYNEQFFGPGTRLTVL.

The chain links TRBV5-1 to TRBJ2-3, with 14 bases identical to TRBD2. This CDR3 has 15 residues. V trimming: 8 bases; J trimming: 5 bases; junction bases outside the gene matches: 7. CDR1 is SGHRS and CDR2 is YFSETQ in the germline V gene. CDR3 DNA: TGCGCCAGAAGGCCGGGACTAGCGGGAGAAGATACGCAGTATTTT. Residues: CARRPGLAGEDTQYF.